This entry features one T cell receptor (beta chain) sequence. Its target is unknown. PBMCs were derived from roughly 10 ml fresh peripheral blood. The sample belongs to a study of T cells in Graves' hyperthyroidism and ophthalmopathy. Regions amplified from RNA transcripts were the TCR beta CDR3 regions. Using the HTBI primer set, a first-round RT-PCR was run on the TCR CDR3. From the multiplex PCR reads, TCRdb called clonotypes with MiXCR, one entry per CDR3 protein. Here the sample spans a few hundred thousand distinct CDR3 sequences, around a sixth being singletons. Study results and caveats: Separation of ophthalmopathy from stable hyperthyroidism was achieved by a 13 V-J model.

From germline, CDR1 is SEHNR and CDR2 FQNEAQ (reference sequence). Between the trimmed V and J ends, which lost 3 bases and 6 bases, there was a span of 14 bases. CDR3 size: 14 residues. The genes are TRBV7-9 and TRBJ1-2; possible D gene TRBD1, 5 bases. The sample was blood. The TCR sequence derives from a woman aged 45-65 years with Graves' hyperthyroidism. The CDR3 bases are TGTGCCAGCAGCTTCCAGCTCTCGGGGGATGGCTACACCTTC. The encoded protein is CASSFQLSGDGYTF.